A single sample is the source of the 30 T cell receptor beta chains below, sequenced in a study of blood T cell repertoires in COVID-19. Only in-frame clones appear in the TCRdb table, and some are missing; sequencing was by immunoSEQ multiplex PCR. In the table there are about 140,000 clones, approximately 88% of which are singletons. The sequencing sample was made of peripheral blood. The receptors here all came from a woman between 45 and 60 years old with acute or convalescent COVID-19.

The chain joins TRBV2 to TRBJ2-2; tentatively, D is TRBD1 (6 bases). The V gene's germline CDR1 is SNHLY and CDR2 FYNNEI. V lost 10 bases, J lost 8 bases, and 17 bases lay in between. The CDR3 runs to 13 residues. The CDR3 reads CATDRFQPGELFF. Written as DNA, the CDR3 is TGTGCCACAGACAGGTTCCAACCGGGGGAGCTGTTTTTT. Filled out from reference TRBV2 and TRBJ2-2, the complete variable domain reads EPEVTQTPSHQVTQMGQEVILRCVPISNHLYFYWYRQILGQKVEFLVSFYNNEISEKSEIFDDQFSVERPDGSNFTLKIRSTKLEDSAMYFCATDRFQPGELFFGEGSRLTVL.

This clone showed up just once. The chain links TRBV19 to TRBJ1-1; 10 bases are a match to TRBD1. Germline V gene sequence: CDR1 LNHDA, CDR2 SQIVND (reference sequence). The CDR3 covers 14 residues. Trimming cost V 6 bases and J 5 bases; bases outside gene matches: 6. The CDR3 spells CASSQTGGLTEAFF. The CDR3 DNA reads as TGTGCCAGTAGCCAGACAGGGGGCTTGACTGAAGCTTTCTTT.

V gene TRBV3-1 (or the pseudogene TRBV3-2) combines with J gene TRBJ2-4; D might be TRBD2 (5 bases). This CDR3 is built from 15 residues. Trimming took 1 base from V and 7 from J, leaving 14 bases between them. Germline-derived CDR1 and CDR2 are LGHDT and YNNKEL (reference sequence). CDR3 DNA: TGTGCCAGCAGCCAAGGAAGCGGCGTTCATAACATTCAGTACTTC. It specifies CASSQGSGVHNIQYF.

The chain combines TRBV5-6 with TRBJ2-7; D perhaps matches TRBD2 (5 bases). CDR3 size: 13 residues. The germline V and J ends were trimmed by 4 bases and 0 bases, with 8 bases remaining between them. Per the germline V gene, CDR1 is SGHDT and CDR2 is YYEEEE. The CDR3 region has the DNA TGTGCCAGCAGCACCGGGGTCTCCTACGAGCAGTACTTC. Amino acid sequence: CASSTGVSYEQYF.

In this sample, this clone turned up a few times. The V gene is TRBV19, the J gene TRBJ2-3; 7 positions match TRBD1. CDR1 is LNHDA and CDR2 is SQIVND in the germline V gene (reference sequence). This CDR3 comprises 15 residues. J was trimmed by 2 bases and V by 6 bases; bases with no gene match: 8. CDR3 coding DNA: TGTGCCAGTAGCGACCCGACAGGGATCACAGATACGCAGTATTTT. Protein product: CASSDPTGITDTQYF.

This clone has a single count. This chain joins TRBV5-4 and TRBJ1-2; D may be TRBD1 (6 bases). The V end was cut by 5 bases, the J end by 5 bases, with 13 bases between. There are 13 residues in the CDR3. CDR1 and CDR2 from the germline V gene are SGHNT and YYREEE (reference sequence). The CDR3 coding sequence is TGTGCCAGCAGTTTAACCCAGGGGTATGGCTACACCTTC. It encodes CASSLTQGYGYTF.

The sample holds one count of this clone. J is TRBJ1-1 and V is TRBV6-6; D is ambiguous. The CDR3 sequence is 11 residues long. Trimming pared 3 bases from V and 6 bases from J, leaving 5 bases between. The germline V gene has CDR1 MNHNY and CDR2 SVGAGI (reference sequence). The CDR3 bases are TGTGCCAGCAGTTATCGGTCTGAAGCTTTCTTT. Protein: CASSYRSEAFF.

The chain uses TRBV27 and TRBJ2-7; no definite D call. The germline V gene has CDR1 MNHEY and CDR2 SMNVEV (reference sequence). The CDR3 contains 11 residues. Trimming shortened V by 4 bases and J by 6 bases, and 7 bases separated the two germline ends. DNA of the CDR3: TGTGCCAGCAGTTCGGTCTCCGAGCAGTACTTC. Its protein product is CASSSVSEQYF.

This sequence joins TRBV7-9 and TRBJ2-5, with 7 bases that match TRBD2. Germline-derived CDR1 and CDR2 are SEHNR and FQNEAQ (reference sequence). V shed 3 bases, J shed 1 base, and the junction held 8 bases outside the gene matches. CDR3 length equals 16 residues. The CDR3 reads CASSFGPASGQETQYF. The CDR3 region has the DNA TGTGCCAGCAGCTTTGGCCCGGCTAGCGGCCAAGAGACCCAGTACTTC.

Note on this clone: This sample includes further DNA sequences coding for the same CDR3. V is TRBV5-1 and J is TRBJ2-3; TRBD2 matches at 8 bases. Unmatched junction bases numbered 3, after V lost 3 bases and J lost 0 bases. This CDR3 comprises 15 residues. The germline CDR1 and CDR2 sequences are SGHRS and YFSETQ. CDR3 loop: CASSSAGVSTDTQYF. The CDR3 DNA is TGCGCCAGCAGCTCAGCGGGAGTTAGCACAGATACGCAGTATTTT.

The chain is built from TRBV18 and TRBJ2-5; D is perhaps TRBD2 (5 bases). Trimming shortened V by 1 base and J by 5 bases, and 8 bases separated the two germline ends. This CDR3 contains 13 residues. Germline loops: CDR1 KGHSH, CDR2 LQKENI. The CDR3 sequence is CASSPQGGETQYF. The DNA for the CDR3 is TGTGCCAGCTCACCACAAGGCGGGGAGACCCAGTACTTC. The whole variable domain, remainder taken from reference TRBV18 and TRBJ2-5, is NAGVMQNPRHLVRRRGQEARLRCSPMKGHSHVYWYRQLPEEGLKFMVYLQKENIIDESGMPKERFSAEFPKEGPSILRIQQVVRGDSAAYFCASSPQGGETQYFGPGTRLLVL.

The chain recombines TRBV7-2 with TRBJ1-2; no definite D call. This CDR3 region has 13 residues. V lost 5 bases and J lost 2, with 9 bases in between. Germline lookup yields CDR1 SGHTA and CDR2 FQGNSA. CDR3 in DNA: TGTGCCAGCAGCCGCGAACAGAACTATGGCTACACCTTC. Its protein product is CASSREQNYGYTF. Complete variable domain (other parts from reference TRBV7-2 and TRBJ1-2): GAGVSQSPSNKVTEKGKDVELRCDPISGHTALYWYRQSLGQGLEFLIYFQGNSAPDKSGLPSDRFSAERTGGSVSTLTIQRTQQEDSAVYLCASSREQNYGYTFGSGTRLTVV.

A few counts support this clone. The gene calls are TRBV29-1 and TRBJ1-5, with 7 bases fitting TRBD1. Looked up from germline, CDR1 is SQVTM and CDR2 is ANQGSEA. CDR3 length: 12 amino acids. Losses at the gene ends were 5 bases for V and 6 bases for J; bases not matched to a gene: 4. The DNA for the CDR3 is TGCAGCGTTCAGGGGGTCGGTCAGCCCCAGCATTTT. This translates into CSVQGVGQPQHF.

Notes on this clone: The sample has other DNA sequences that encode this CDR3 too. The V call is TRBV5-1, the J call TRBJ2-1; 10 bases are a match to TRBD2. J gave up 6 bases and V 1 base, and 4 bases lay outside the gene matches. The CDR3 contains 15 residues. From germline, CDR1 is SGHRS and CDR2 YFSETQ. CDR3 nucleotides: TGCGCCAGCAGCTTGAGTCTAGCGGGAGCCAATGAGCAGTTCTTC. Encoded protein: CASSLSLAGANEQFF.

The chain recombines TRBV7-3 with TRBJ2-2; 9 bases are a match to TRBD1. The length of the CDR3 is 17 residues. V gave up 2 bases and J gave up 4 bases; unmatched junction bases: 8. CDR1 is SGHTA and CDR2 is FQGTGA in the germline V gene. CDR3 bases: TGTGCCAGCAGCTTAGCATGGGGACAGGGCGGCACCGGGGAGCTGTTTTTT. Translating gives CASSLAWGQGGTGELFF.

This chain links TRBV5-1 with TRBJ2-1; a weak D match, TRBD2 (6 bases). In germline, CDR1 is SGHRS, CDR2 YFSETQ. The ends were cut back, 4 bases at V and 2 bases at J, with 13 bases in the middle. This CDR3 contains 15 residues. The CDR3 nucleotides are TGCGCCAGCAGCCCGGAGGGCCTCACCTACAATGAGCAGTTCTTC. Protein sequence: CASSPEGLTYNEQFF.

This clone is a singleton in its sample. V is TRBV2 and J is TRBJ1-3; the D is unclear. Trimming took off 3 bases at V and 0 bases at J, with 15 bases between the two ends. The CDR3 has 17 amino acids. Germline CDR1 SNHLY, CDR2 FYNNEI. CDR3 nucleotides: TGTGCCAGCAGTGATACTAGAAGTCTCCTCTCTGGAAACACCATATATTTT. This sequence encodes CASSDTRSLLSGNTIYF.

CDR3 nucleotide sequence: TGTGCCAGCAGTTTTTGGGGGGCGAACACCGGGGAGCTGTTTTTT. Translation: CASSFWGANTGELFF. This chain links TRBV27 with TRBJ2-2; weak D call: TRBD2 (6 bases). Germline V gene lookup returns CDR1 MNHEY and CDR2 SMNVEV (reference sequence). The CDR3 has 15 amino acids. Trimming shortened V by 3 bases and J by 0 bases, and 8 bases separated the two germline ends.

CDR3 sequence reads: CASSYSRLLSGNTIYF. The CDR3 DNA follows: TGTGCCAGCAGTTACTCGAGGCTGCTCTCTGGAAACACCATATATTTT. The chain has TRBV6-5 and TRBJ1-3; D is unresolved. The germline V gene encodes CDR1 MNHEY and CDR2 SVGAGI. The CDR3 sequence is 16 residues long. Trimming stripped 0 bases from V and 0 bases from J, with 9 bases between.

This chain joins TRBV24-1 and TRBJ1-3; perhaps TRBD1 as D (6 bases). This CDR3 comprises 15 residues. V lost 9 bases and J 2 bases, leaving 16 bases between the germline ends. Germline lookup yields CDR1 KGHDR and CDR2 SFDVKD. The CDR3 sequence is CATGHGQSTGNTIYF. Here the CDR3 DNA reads TGTGCCACCGGCCATGGACAGTCGACTGGAAACACCATATATTTT.

This clone was counted between two and nine times. J is TRBJ1-2 and V is TRBV10-3, with TRBD1 matching over 7 bases. V shed 7 bases and J 0 bases; nucleotides not matched to a gene: 2. The germline CDR1 and CDR2 sequences are ENHRY and SYGVKD. The CDR3 is 13 residues long. The DNA of the CDR3 is TGTGCCATCAAGGGGACAGCTAACTATGGCTACACCTTC. Translating gives CAIKGTANYGYTF.

The chain uses TRBV10-3 and TRBJ2-3, with D possibly TRBD2 on 5 matching bases. The CDR3 sequence is 12 residues long. Trimming pared 6 bases from V and 6 bases from J, leaving 10 bases between. Germline CDR1 is ENHRY and CDR2 is SYGVKD. DNA of the CDR3: TGTGCCATCAGGGGAGATGAGGATACGCAGTATTTT. Its translation: CAIRGDEDTQYF.

J is TRBJ1-4 and V is TRBV2; 9 bases are a match to TRBD1. Trimming took 7 bases from V and 5 from J; bases not matched to a gene: 5. Germline loops: CDR1 SNHLY, CDR2 FYNNEI. The CDR3 has 14 residues. The CDR3 DNA is TGTGCCAGCAAAGCTGGGACAGGGAATGAAAAACTGTTTTTT. It codes for CASKAGTGNEKLFF. Combining the CDR3 with reference TRBV2 and TRBJ1-4 gives the whole variable domain EPEVTQTPSHQVTQMGQEVILRCVPISNHLYFYWYRQILGQKVEFLVSFYNNEISEKSEIFDDQFSVERPDGSNFTLKIRSTKLEDSAMYFCASKAGTGNEKLFFGSGTQLSVL.

CDR3 sequence reads: CASRPGTDNEKLFF. In nucleotides, the CDR3 is TGTGCCAGCAGACCCGGGACAGACAATGAAAAACTGTTTTTT. This chain links TRBV27 with TRBJ1-4; 7 positions agree with TRBD1. This CDR3 contains 14 residues. Losses at the gene ends were 6 bases for V and 5 bases for J; bases not matched to a gene: 6. Germline V gene lookup returns CDR1 MNHEY and CDR2 SMNVEV (reference sequence).

The table lists this clone with a count of one. In nucleotides, the CDR3 is TGTGCCAGCCCCAGGGCGGGGAAGGGCTACACCTTC. It is translated as CASPRAGKGYTF. The chain joins TRBV28 to TRBJ1-2, with D possibly matching TRBD1 (5 bases). V lost 8 bases and J lost 8, with 15 bases in between. The CDR3 length is 12 residues. CDR1 is MDHEN and CDR2 is SYDVKM in the germline V gene.

The V and J genes are TRBV11-2 and TRBJ2-7; 8 nucleotides align to TRBD2. Germline V gene lookup returns CDR1 SGHAT and CDR2 FQNNGV. The length of the CDR3 is 17 residues. V dropped 4 bases and J dropped 2; count of bases not matched to a gene: 13. CDR3 in amino acids: CASSSGTSSNEAYEQYF. DNA of the CDR3: TGTGCCAGCAGCTCCGGGACTAGTTCCAATGAAGCCTACGAGCAGTACTTC.

As DNA, the CDR3 is TGTGCCAGCAGCACCGGGACTAGTCGCACCGGGGAGCTGTTTTTT. Translated: CASSTGTSRTGELFF. This chain joins TRBV11-2 and TRBJ2-2; 8 nucleotides align to TRBD2. The germline V gene has CDR1 SGHAT and CDR2 FQNNGV. The trim removed 5 bases at V and 4 bases at J, leaving 6 bases unmatched. This CDR3 region has 15 residues.

The chain's CDR3 is CASSYRTGKETQYF. The CDR3 DNA reads TGTGCCAGCAGCTATCGGACAGGGAAAGAGACCCAGTACTTC. The chain uses TRBV7-8 and TRBJ2-5; TRBD1 matches at 8 bases. This CDR3 is built from 14 residues. The V gene end was trimmed by 4 bases and the J gene end by 3 bases; junction bases not matched to a gene: 4. The germline V gene encodes CDR1 SGHVS and CDR2 FQNEAQ.

The V and J genes are TRBV19 and TRBJ1-5; tentative D call: TRBD1 (6 bases). Germline V gene lookup returns CDR1 LNHDA and CDR2 SQIVND (reference sequence). This CDR3 has 14 amino acids. The germline V and J ends were trimmed by 10 bases and 5 bases, with 18 bases remaining between them. The CDR3 DNA reads TGTGCCACCTCGACCGGGACAACGGATCAGCCCCAGCATTTT. Residues: CATSTGTTDQPQHF.

The chain has TRBV5-4 and TRBJ2-3; D unresolved. This CDR3 comprises 15 residues. Looked up from germline, CDR1 is SGHNT and CDR2 is YYREEE (reference sequence). V was clipped by 4 bases and J by 0 bases, with 12 bases between them. CDR3 protein: CASSPRSTSTDTQYF. The CDR3 nucleotides are TGTGCCAGCAGCCCTAGAAGTACTAGCACAGATACGCAGTATTTT.